The clone carrying this T cell receptor beta chain turned up a few times. What it binds is unknown. These data come from a study of CD8 T cells in ankylosing spondylitis. TCRdb re-derived calls from the 5' RACE reads in MiXCR, one entry per CDR3 protein. The table records 270,000 or so distinct CDR3 sequences, 15% to 20% of them present only once. Findings of the study overall: Disease-associated clonotypes exhibited CD8+ identity and were relatively infrequent in peripheral blood.

This TCR was recovered from a male donor with ankylosing spondylitis or in good health (not recorded which). Sequenced sample: blood, either unsorted or a sorted T cell fraction (not recorded which).

DNA for the CDR3: TGTGCCATCAGTGAGGGGCCTGCTAATGAAAAACTGTTTTTT. This sequence encodes CAISEGPANEKLFF. The chain carries TRBV10-3 and TRBJ1-4, with D uncertain. The CDR3 is 14 residues long. Germline V gives CDR1 ENHRY, CDR2 SYGVKD. V was trimmed by 2 bases and J by 3 bases, leaving 7 bases between them.